A selection of T cell receptor beta chains follows, all from one sample in a study of shared clonotypes between healthy human individuals. Here immunoSEQ multiplex PCR was the method, and the copy in TCRdb shows in-frame clones only, minus some. The table lists around 2.1 million clones, 93% of them singletons, with under 2% in the top ten. The material sequenced was naive CD8+ T cells from PBMCs. The receptors here all came from a man aged 18 to 29 in good health. Some clones in this sample may be carry-over from other donors' samples. CDR3s include the opening cysteine and the closing phenylalanine or tryptophan. The D gene is left open where the match is weak. Part of the rows lack a size; the others show once, few, many or a class for expanded clones.

cdr3_aa | cdr3_nt | j_call | cdr3_length | clone_size | d_call | v_call
CASSVGGGELFF | TGTGCCAGCAGCGTAGGCGGCGGGGAGCTGTTTTTT | TRBJ2-2 | 12 | NA | NA | TRBV9
CAWMARKGLAEARSYNEQFF | TGTGCCTGGATGGCGAGAAAGGGACTAGCGGAAGCCCGCTCCTACAATGAGCAGTTCTTC | TRBJ2-1 | 20 | NA | TRBD2 | TRBV30
CASADSRGSQHF | TGTGCTAGTGCCGACTCCCGGGGGTCCCAGCATTTT | TRBJ1-5 | 12 | NA | NA | TRBV12-5
CASRSGRTDTQYF | TGCGCCAGCCGTAGCGGGAGGACAGATACGCAGTATTTT | TRBJ2-3 | 13 | NA | TRBD2 | TRBV5-1
CASSQGGNAGLRSYNEQFF | TGCGCCAGCAGCCAAGGAGGCAACGCGGGACTTCGCTCCTACAATGAGCAGTTCTTC | TRBJ2-1 | 19 | NA | NA | TRBV4-1
CASSQYPGYEQYF | TGTGCCAGTAGTCAATACCCCGGCTACGAGCAGTACTTC | TRBJ2-7 | 13 | NA | NA | TRBV19
CASSQDRTSGSHEQYF | TGCGCCAGCAGCCAAGATAGGACTAGCGGGAGCCACGAGCAGTACTTC | TRBJ2-7 | 16 | NA | TRBD2 | TRBV4-3
CASSEFSVNDQPQHF | TGTGCCAGCAGTGAGTTCTCTGTTAACGATCAGCCCCAGCATTTT | TRBJ1-5 | 15 | NA | NA | TRBV6-4
CASSEQPWRELFF | TGTGCCAGCAGTGAACAACCCTGGAGGGAGCTGTTTTTT | TRBJ2-2 | 13 | NA | NA | TRBV25-1
CAASGPLEYGYTF | TGTGCGGCATCGGGACCGCTCGAATATGGCTACACCTTC | TRBJ1-2 | 13 | NA | NA | TRBV7-9
CASSGRLAAYEQYF | TGTGCCAGCAGCGGACGACTAGCGGCCTACGAGCAGTACTTC | TRBJ2-7 | 14 | NA | TRBD2 | TRBV6-1
CASSLYGGGTSYEQYF | TGTGCCAGCAGTTTATACGGGGGGGGCACCTCCTACGAGCAGTACTTC | TRBJ2-7 | 16 | NA | TRBD2 | TRBV27
CASGGTGGNYGYTF | TGTGCCAGCGGAGGAACAGGGGGTAACTATGGCTACACCTTC | TRBJ1-2 | 14 | NA | TRBD1 | TRBV9
CASSWGYNEQFF | TGTGCCAGCAGTTGGGGTTACAATGAGCAGTTCTTC | TRBJ2-1 | 12 | few | NA | TRBV28
CASSYRGLNTEAFF | TGTGCCAGCAGCTACAGGGGCTTGAACACTGAAGCTTTCTTT | TRBJ1-1 | 14 | once | TRBD1 | TRBV28
CASSNTRYEQYF | TGTGCCAGCAGTAATACTCGGTACGAGCAGTACTTC | TRBJ2-7 | 12 | NA | NA | TRBV7-8
CASSRPGDEQYF | TGTGCCAGCAGCAGACCAGGGGACGAGCAGTACTTC | TRBJ2-7 | 12 | NA | NA | TRBV7-9
CASSPARDEQFF | TGTGCCAGCAGTCCCGCTAGAGATGAGCAGTTCTTC | TRBJ2-1 | 12 | NA | NA | TRBV27
CASSSGTANEQYF | TGTGCCAGCAGCTCCGGGACGGCTAACGAGCAGTACTTC | TRBJ2-7 | 13 | NA | NA | TRBV7-9
CASSLASSGTVPYEQYF | TGTGCCAGCAGCTTAGCGTCTAGCGGGACGGTACCCTACGAGCAGTACTTC | TRBJ2-7 | 17 | NA | TRBD2 | TRBV7-9
CASSQAGVPYNEQFF | TGTGCCAGCAGCCAAGCTGGGGTGCCCTACAATGAGCAGTTCTTC | TRBJ2-1 | 15 | NA | NA | TRBV7-7
CASSQWLAGQETQYF | TGTGCCAGCAGCCAATGGCTAGCGGGACAGGAGACCCAGTACTTC | TRBJ2-5 | 15 | NA | TRBD2 | TRBV14
CASSPGGAVTF | TGTGCCAGCAGCCCAGGGGGGGCGGTCACCTTC | TRBJ1-2 | 11 | NA | TRBD1 | TRBV14
CASSYFYASSEQYF | TGTGCCAGCAGTTACTTCTACGCAAGTTCCGAGCAGTACTTC | TRBJ2-7 | 14 | NA | NA | TRBV6-6
CASSQGRQDSANEQFF | TGCGCCAGCAGCCAGGGCCGTCAGGACTCCGCCAATGAGCAGTTCTTC | TRBJ2-1 | 16 | NA | NA | TRBV4-1
CASSDRVDTGELFF | TGTGCCAGCAGCGACAGGGTGGACACCGGGGAGCTGTTTTTT | TRBJ2-2 | 14 | NA | NA | TRBV9
CAWSVRDGGGYTF | TGTGCCTGGAGTGTACGAGACGGTGGAGGCTACACCTTC | TRBJ1-2 | 13 | NA | NA | TRBV30
CASSPNPGVHEQYF | TGTGCCAGCAGCCCCAATCCGGGAGTCCACGAGCAGTACTTC | TRBJ2-7 | 14 | NA | NA | TRBV9
CASSFGHDLPNYGYTF | TGTGCCAGCAGCTTTGGGCACGACCTTCCTAACTATGGCTACACCTTC | TRBJ1-2 | 16 | once | NA | TRBV5-8
CSVDGTSDISDTQYF | TGCAGCGTTGACGGGACTAGCGACATATCAGATACGCAGTATTTT | TRBJ2-3 | 15 | few | TRBD2 | TRBV29-1
CASSTGQDEKLFF | TGCGCCAGCAGCACGGGACAGGATGAAAAACTGTTTTTT | TRBJ1-4 | 13 | NA | TRBD1 | TRBV5-1
CASSPRGDNEQFF | TGTGCCAGCAGCCCCAGAGGGGACAATGAGCAGTTCTTC | TRBJ2-1 | 13 | NA | NA | TRBV11-2
CASSSGLAGNNEQFF | TGTGCCAGCAGCTCCGGACTAGCGGGGAACAATGAGCAGTTCTTC | TRBJ2-1 | 15 | NA | TRBD2 | TRBV5-8
CASSSRGTEAFF | TGTGCCAGTAGTAGCAGGGGCACTGAAGCTTTCTTT | TRBJ1-1 | 12 | NA | NA | TRBV19
CASSFGGGKPKNIQYF | TGTGCCAGCAGTTTTGGTGGCGGGAAGCCCAAAAACATTCAGTACTTC | TRBJ2-4 | 16 | once | NA | TRBV27
CASSSKAGGLYEQYF | TGTGCCAGCAGTTCGAAGGCGGGAGGGCTCTACGAGCAGTACTTC | TRBJ2-7 | 15 | NA | TRBD2 | TRBV27
CASRDTRSYNEQFF | TGTGCCAGTAGGGACACACGCTCCTACAATGAGCAGTTCTTC | TRBJ2-1 | 14 | NA | NA | TRBV19
CASSSRTSYGYTF | TGTGCCAGCAGTTCGCGGACCAGCTATGGCTACACCTTC | TRBJ1-2 | 13 | NA | NA | TRBV6-5
CASSQEGRGELFF | TGTGCCAGCAGCCAAGAGGGTCGAGGGGAGCTGTTTTTT | TRBJ2-2 | 13 | NA | NA | TRBV7-6
CATSRDRDQPQHF | TGTGCCACCAGCAGAGACCGGGATCAGCCCCAGCATTTT | TRBJ1-5 | 13 | NA | NA | TRBV15
CASGLDRTEMLTDTQYF | TGTGCTAGTGGTTTGGATAGGACAGAGATGCTCACAGATACGCAGTATTTT | TRBJ2-3 | 17 | few | NA | TRBV12-5
CASSSMFSGYEQYF | TGTGCCAGCAGTTCCATGTTCAGCGGGTACGAGCAGTACTTC | TRBJ2-7 | 14 | once | NA | TRBV6-6
CASTHRDKAYEQYF | TGTGCCAGCACCCACCGGGACAAGGCCTACGAGCAGTACTTC | TRBJ2-7 | 14 | NA | NA | TRBV2
CASSYDRYSSYNEQFF | TGTGCCAGCAGCTACGACAGGTACAGCTCCTACAATGAGCAGTTCTTC | TRBJ2-1 | 16 | NA | NA | TRBV5-6
CASSFGLVYEQYF | TGTGCCAGCAGTTTCGGGCTAGTCTACGAGCAGTACTTC | TRBJ2-7 | 13 | NA | NA | TRBV27
CASSHGLAGAPDTQYF | TGTGCCAGCAGCCATGGACTAGCGGGAGCACCAGATACGCAGTATTTT | TRBJ2-3 | 16 | NA | TRBD2 | TRBV14
CASSSTGFYEQYF | TGTGCCAGCAGTTCAACAGGGTTCTACGAGCAGTACTTC | TRBJ2-7 | 13 | NA | NA | TRBV27
CASSVEGTGAYEQYF | TGTGCCAGCAGCGTCGAAGGGACAGGGGCTTACGAGCAGTACTTC | TRBJ2-7 | 15 | NA | TRBD1 | TRBV9
CSVGGETAYEQYF | TGCAGCGTGGGAGGGGAGACGGCCTACGAGCAGTACTTC | TRBJ2-7 | 13 | NA | TRBD2 | TRBV29-1
CASSQDRTASNQPQHF | TGTGCCAGCAGCCAAGATCGCACGGCTAGCAATCAGCCCCAGCATTTT | TRBJ1-5 | 16 | few | NA | TRBV4-2